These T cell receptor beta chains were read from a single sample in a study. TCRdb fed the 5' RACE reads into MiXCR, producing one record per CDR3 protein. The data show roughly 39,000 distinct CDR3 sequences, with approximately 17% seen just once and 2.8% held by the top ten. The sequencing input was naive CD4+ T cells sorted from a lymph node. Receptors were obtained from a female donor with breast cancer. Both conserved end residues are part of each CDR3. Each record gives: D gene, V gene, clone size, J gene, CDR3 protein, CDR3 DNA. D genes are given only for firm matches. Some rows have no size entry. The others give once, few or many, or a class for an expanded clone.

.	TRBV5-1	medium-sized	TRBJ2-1	CASSLAPGNEQFF	TGCGCCAGCAGCTTGGCCCCGGGGAATGAGCAGTTCTTC
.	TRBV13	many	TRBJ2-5	CASSSQLRETQYF	TGTGCCAGCAGCTCGCAGTTGCGGGAGACCCAGTACTTC
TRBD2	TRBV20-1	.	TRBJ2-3	CSAFTSGGDSGTDTQYF	TGCAGTGCGTTTACTAGCGGGGGGGACTCGGGCACAGATACGCAGTATTTT
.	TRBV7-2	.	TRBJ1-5	CASSLAPLGSNQPQHF	TGTGCCAGCAGCTTAGCACCGCTGGGGAGCAATCAGCCCCAGCATTTT
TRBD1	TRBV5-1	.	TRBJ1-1	CASSPGQTNTEAFF	TGCGCCAGCAGCCCGGGACAGACAAACACCGAAGCTTTCTTT
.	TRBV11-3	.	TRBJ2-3	CASSLRFTDTQYF	TGTGCCAGCAGCTTAAGGTTCACAGATACGCAGTATTTT
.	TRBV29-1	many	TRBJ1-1	CSVLGGTEAFF	TGCAGCGTTCTAGGCGGCACTGAAGCTTTCTTT
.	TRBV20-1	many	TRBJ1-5	CSVSGVGQPQHF	TGCAGTGTTTCAGGGGTGGGACAGCCCCAGCATTTT
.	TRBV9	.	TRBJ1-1	CASSVSGRQNTGAFF	TGTGCCAGCAGCGTCTCCGGGCGGCAGAACACTGGAGCTTTCTTT
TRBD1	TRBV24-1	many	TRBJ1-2	CATSDADGQGTRGYTF	TGTGCCACCAGTGATGCGGACGGACAGGGGACGAGAGGCTACACCTTC
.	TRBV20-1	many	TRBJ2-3	CSARMGATDTQYF	TGCAGTGCTAGGATGGGCGCCACAGATACGCAGTATTTT
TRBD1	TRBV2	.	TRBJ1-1	CASSLQGANTEAFF	TGTGCCAGCAGTCTTCAGGGGGCGAACACTGAAGCTTTCTTT
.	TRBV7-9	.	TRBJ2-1	CASSLPDGKYNEQFF	TGTGCCAGCAGCCTACCGGACGGAAAATACAATGAGCAGTTCTTC
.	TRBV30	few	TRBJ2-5	CAWSIVLQETQYF	TGTGCCTGGAGTATTGTGCTACAAGAGACCCAGTACTTC
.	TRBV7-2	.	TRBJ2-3	CASTQGGVSTDTQYF	TGTGCCAGCACCCAGGGGGGGGTCAGCACAGATACGCAGTATTTT
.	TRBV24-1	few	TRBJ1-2	CATSEERGYGYTF	TGTGCCACCAGTGAAGAACGGGGCTATGGCTACACCTTC
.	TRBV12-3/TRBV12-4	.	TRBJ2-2	CASSWRSPDTGELFF	TGTGCCAGCAGTTGGCGGTCCCCAGACACCGGGGAGCTGTTTTTT
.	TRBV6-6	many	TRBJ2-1	CASSPRAGLAVNEQFF	TGTGCCAGCAGTCCAAGGGCGGGGCTAGCCGTCAATGAGCAGTTCTTC
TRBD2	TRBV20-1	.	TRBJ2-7	CSARGLAGAPNYEQYF	TGCAGTGCTAGAGGACTAGCGGGGGCCCCAAACTACGAGCAGTACTTC
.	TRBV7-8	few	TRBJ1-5	CASSLAGGRGNQPQHF	TGTGCCAGCAGCTTAGCCGGGGGGCGCGGGAATCAGCCCCAGCATTTT
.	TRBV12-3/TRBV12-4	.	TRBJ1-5	CASSLAGHSNQPQHF	TGTGCCAGCAGTTTGGCCGGCCATAGCAATCAGCCCCAGCATTTT
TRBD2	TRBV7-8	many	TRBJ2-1	CASGQREGTYNEQFF	TGTGCCAGCGGCCAGCGGGAGGGAACCTACAATGAGCAGTTCTTC
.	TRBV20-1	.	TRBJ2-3	CSAPDLSSTDTQYF	TGCAGTGCCCCGGACCTATCTAGCACAGATACGCAGTATTTT
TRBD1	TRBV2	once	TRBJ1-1	CASSVGTGGTEAFF	TGTGCCAGCAGTGTCGGGACAGGGGGCACTGAAGCTTTCTTT
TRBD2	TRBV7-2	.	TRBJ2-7	CASSFLAGGSPPYEQYF	TGTGCCAGCAGCTTTCTAGCGGGAGGTAGTCCACCCTACGAGCAGTACTTC
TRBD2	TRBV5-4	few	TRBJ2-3	CASSLASGDTSTDTQYF	TGTGCCAGCAGCTTGGCTAGCGGTGATACTAGCACAGATACGCAGTATTTT
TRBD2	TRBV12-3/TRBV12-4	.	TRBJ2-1	CASSGLAGADYNEQFF	TGTGCCAGCAGCGGACTAGCGGGAGCTGACTACAATGAGCAGTTCTTC
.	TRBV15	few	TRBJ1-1	CATSREGGVNTEAFF	TGTGCCACCAGCAGAGAGGGGGGGGTGAACACTGAAGCTTTCTTT
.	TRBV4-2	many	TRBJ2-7	CASSLGDYEQYF	TGTGCCAGCAGCCTTGGAGACTACGAGCAGTACTTC
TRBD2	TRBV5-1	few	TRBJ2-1	CASSLPGLADGNEQFF	TGCGCCAGCAGCTTGCCGGGACTAGCGGACGGCAATGAGCAGTTCTTC
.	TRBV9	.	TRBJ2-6	CASSVALGAGANVLTF	TGTGCCAGCAGCGTAGCTTTAGGGGCTGGGGCCAACGTCCTGACTTTC
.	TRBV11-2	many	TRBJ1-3	CASSLGRASGNTIYF	TGTGCCAGCAGCTTAGGGAGGGCCTCTGGAAACACCATATATTTT
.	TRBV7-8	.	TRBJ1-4	CASSRRGGEELFF	TGTGCCAGCAGCCGGAGGGGGGGTGAAGAACTGTTTTTT
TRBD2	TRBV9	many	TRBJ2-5	CASSPSGKETQYF	TGTGCCAGCTCACCTAGCGGTAAAGAGACCCAGTACTTC
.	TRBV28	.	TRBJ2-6	CASSRSSGANVLTF	TGTGCCAGCAGCCGAAGCTCTGGGGCCAACGTCCTGACTTTC
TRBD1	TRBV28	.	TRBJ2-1	CASSSTGQGYNEQFF	TGTGCCAGCAGTTCAACGGGACAGGGGTACAATGAGCAGTTCTTC
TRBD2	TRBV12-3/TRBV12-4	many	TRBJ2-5	CASSLSPGGETQYF	TGTGCCAGCAGTTTATCTCCGGGGGGGGAGACCCAGTACTTC
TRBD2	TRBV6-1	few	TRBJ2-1	CASSDGTSGSFGNEQFF	TGTGCCAGCAGTGACGGGACTAGCGGGAGTTTTGGCAATGAGCAGTTCTTC
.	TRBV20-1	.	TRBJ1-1	CSASLQANTEAFF	TGCAGTGCTAGTTTGCAGGCCAACACTGAAGCTTTCTTT
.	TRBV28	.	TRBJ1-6	CASKGSSYNSPLHF	TGTGCCAGCAAGGGGAGCTCCTATAATTCACCCCTCCACTTT
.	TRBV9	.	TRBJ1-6	CASSVGTDNSPLHF	TGTGCCAGCAGCGTAGGGACAGATAATTCACCCCTCCACTTT
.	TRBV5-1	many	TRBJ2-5	CASGERAAPGETQYF	TGCGCCAGCGGCGAGAGGGCCGCACCCGGGGAGACCCAGTACTTC